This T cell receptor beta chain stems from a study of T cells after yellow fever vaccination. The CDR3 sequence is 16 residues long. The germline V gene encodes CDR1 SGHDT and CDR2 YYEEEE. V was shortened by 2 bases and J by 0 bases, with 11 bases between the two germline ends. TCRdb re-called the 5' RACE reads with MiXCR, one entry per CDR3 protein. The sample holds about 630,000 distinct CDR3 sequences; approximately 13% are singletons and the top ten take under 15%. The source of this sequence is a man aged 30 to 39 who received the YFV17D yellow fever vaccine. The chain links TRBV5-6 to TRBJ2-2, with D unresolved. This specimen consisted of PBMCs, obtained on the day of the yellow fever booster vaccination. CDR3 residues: CASSLEGVANTGELFF. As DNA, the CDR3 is TGTGCCAGCAGCTTAGAAGGCGTAGCGAACACCGGGGAGCTGTTTTTT.